This T cell receptor beta chain was retrieved from a study of control samples from healthy donors and cancer patients. Profiled with immunoSEQ multiplex PCR; TCRdb holds only in-frame clones, not every one. The table lists over 150,000 clones, around 90% of them singletons. Germline lookup yields CDR1 MNHEY and CDR2 SMNVEV (reference sequence). This CDR3 spans 16 amino acids. The V gene lost 3 bases and the J gene lost 3 bases, with 18 bases spanning the gap. The genes are TRBV27 and TRBJ2-7, with D tentatively TRBD2 (5 bases). The source is a woman aged 35 to 49 in good health. Sequencing used blood. The CDR3 DNA reads TGTGCCAGCAGTTTCTCGGGCCAAAAAGGAGGCTACGAGCAGTACTTC. This codes for CASSFSGQKGGYEQYF.